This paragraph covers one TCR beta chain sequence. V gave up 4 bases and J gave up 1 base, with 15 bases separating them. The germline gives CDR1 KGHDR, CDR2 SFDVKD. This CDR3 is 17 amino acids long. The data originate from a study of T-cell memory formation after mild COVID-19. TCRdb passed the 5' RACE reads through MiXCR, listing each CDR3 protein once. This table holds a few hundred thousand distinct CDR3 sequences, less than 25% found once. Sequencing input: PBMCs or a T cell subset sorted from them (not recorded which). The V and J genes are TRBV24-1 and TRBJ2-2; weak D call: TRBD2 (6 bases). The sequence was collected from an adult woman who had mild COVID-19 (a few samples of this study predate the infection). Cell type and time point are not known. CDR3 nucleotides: TGTGCCACCAGTGAAGCCGCAGGGAGGAGGAACACCGGGGAGCTGTTTTTT. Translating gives CATSEAAGRRNTGELFF.